This is a list of T cell receptor beta chains from one sample in a study of radiotherapy plus CTLA-4 blockade in lung cancer. Method: immunoSEQ multiplex PCR; TCRdb's copy keeps in-frame clones and lacks some. The sample includes 35,000 to 40,000 clones, over 60% of them seen just once. The input for sequencing was peripheral blood, taken from a patient treated with radiotherapy plus ipilimumab. These TCRs come from a human donor with non-small cell lung cancer who had stable disease on radiotherapy plus ipilimumab. The CDR3 runs from the conserved cysteine through the conserved F or W. Each record gives: clone size, D gene, V gene, J gene, CDR3 DNA, CDR3 protein. The D gene is left open where the match is weak. Some rows have no size entry. The others give once, few or many, or a class for an expanded clone.

-	TRBD2	TRBV4-2	TRBJ2-1	TGTGCCAGCAGCCAGGCGGGACTAAAGAACAATGAGCAGTTCTTC	CASSQAGLKNNEQFF
-	TRBD1	TRBV6-1	TRBJ1-1	TGTGCCAGCAGCCCAAGACAGGGGGCATCTGAAGCTTTCTTT	CASSPRQGASEAFF
once	TRBD1	TRBV10-3	TRBJ1-1	TGTGCCATCAGTGTAAATCCGGGACAGGAAGCTTTCTTT	CAISVNPGQEAFF
-	TRBD1	TRBV7-2	TRBJ2-7	TGTGCCAGCAGCTTACAACAGGGGGCCTACGAGCAGTACTTC	CASSLQQGAYEQYF
-	-	TRBV30	TRBJ2-7	TGTGCCTGGAGTGCAGGGGATATGGTCTACGAGCAGTACTTC	CAWSAGDMVYEQYF
-	-	TRBV11-2	TRBJ1-4	TGTGCCAGCAGCTTAAGGGGCAGCGTCAATGAAAAACTGTTTTTT	CASSLRGSVNEKLFF
-	TRBD1	TRBV5-4	TRBJ1-2	TGTGCCAGCAGATCCGGGACAGGACGTTTACGAGGTGGCTACACCTTC	CASRSGTGRLRGGYTF
once	-	TRBV27	TRBJ1-6	TGTGCCAGCAGTTCCAGCAGGGATAATTCACCCCTCCACTTT	CASSSSRDNSPLHF
-	TRBD1	TRBV2	TRBJ1-5	TGTGCCAGCAGTTTCAAAACAGGGGGTCGCAATCAGCCCCAGCATTTT	CASSFKTGGRNQPQHF
-	-	TRBV21-1	TRBJ1-2	TGTGCCAGCAGCAAAGGCTTACAGGGGTATGGCTACACCTTC	CASSKGLQGYGYTF
-	-	TRBV5-6	TRBJ2-5	TGTGCCAGCAGCTTGAGTATGGTGGCAGAGACCCAGTACTTC	CASSLSMVAETQYF
-	TRBD2	TRBV4-3	TRBJ2-5	TGCGCCAGCAGCCGCCGACTAGCGGGGAACCAAGAGACCCAGTACTTC	CASSRRLAGNQETQYF
-	-	TRBV5-5	TRBJ1-1	TGTGCCAGCAGCTTTGGGGAGGGTGGGGGAAGAAGGACTGAAGCTTTCTTT	CASSFGEGGGRRTEAFF
-	-	TRBV7-9	TRBJ2-3	TGTGCCAGCAGCTTACTGGGGCTTGGAGATACGCAGTATTTT	CASSLLGLGDTQYF
-	-	TRBV7-2	TRBJ2-1	TGTGCCAGCAGCCTTGGCGGGATGGCCTACAATGAGCAGTTCTTC	CASSLGGMAYNEQFF
-	-	TRBV6-1	TRBJ2-7	TGTGCCAGCAGTGAAATCTGGCAGGGGGGATACGAGCAGTACTTC	CASSEIWQGGYEQYF
-	TRBD2	TRBV5-8	TRBJ2-1	TGTGCCAGCAGCTTGGAGCGGGGGGGAAACAATGAGCAGTTCTTC	CASSLERGGNNEQFF
-	TRBD1	TRBV6-5	TRBJ1-6	TGTGCCAGCAGCTACAGGGGGCCGAATTCACCCCTCCACTTT	CASSYRGPNSPLHF
-	TRBD1	TRBV7-8	TRBJ2-5	TGTGCCAGCAGCTTCCGGGACAGGGGCGGGGAGACCCAGTACTTC	CASSFRDRGGETQYF
medium-sized	TRBD1	TRBV10-2	TRBJ2-7	TGCGCCAGCAGTGAGTCAAACAGGGGGACCTACGAGCAGTACTTC	CASSESNRGTYEQYF
-	-	TRBV19	TRBJ1-5	TGTGCCAGTAGTATACGTACAGGGCTACCGGCCGATCAGCCCCAGCATTTT	CASSIRTGLPADQPQHF
-	-	TRBV4-3	TRBJ2-1	TGCGCCAGCAGCCAGGTGCAGGCTGAGCAGTTCTTC	CASSQVQAEQFF
few	-	TRBV7-2	TRBJ2-5	TGTGCCAGCAGCCTTAGTGGGGCAGAGACCCAGTACTTC	CASSLSGAETQYF
-	-	TRBV5-5	TRBJ1-5	TGTGCCAGCAGCCCACGCGCAGGGGTGAATCAGCCCCAGCATTTT	CASSPRAGVNQPQHF
-	TRBD1	TRBV27	TRBJ2-3	TGTGCCAGCAGTACGACAGGGTTTGGTACGCAGTATTTT	CASSTTGFGTQYF
-	TRBD2	TRBV14	TRBJ2-5	TGTGCCAGCAGCCAAGGTCGCGGGGGGGCGGAGACCCAGTACTTC	CASSQGRGGAETQYF
-	TRBD1	TRBV7-9	TRBJ1-5	TGTGCCAGCAGCTTAGACAGGGGCGGTCAGCCCCAGCATTTT	CASSLDRGGQPQHF
-	-	TRBV15	TRBJ1-3	TGTGCCACCAGCAGAGACCCAGGGGACACCATATATTTT	CATSRDPGDTIYF
-	-	TRBV28	TRBJ1-2	TGTGCCAGCAGCCCCCCAACAAGAACGTTAGGCTACACCTTC	CASSPPTRTLGYTF
-	-	TRBV5-6	TRBJ1-4	TGTGCCAGCAGCCTGACGCGGATTGGGGAAAAACTGTTTTTT	CASSLTRIGEKLFF
-	TRBD1	TRBV27	TRBJ1-2	TGTGCCAGCAGTTCTAGACGGACAGGGGCCAATGGCTACACCTTC	CASSSRRTGANGYTF
once	-	TRBV5-5	TRBJ1-1	TGTGCCAGCAGCCGATGGGGGGGACGAAACACTGAAGCTTTCTTT	CASSRWGGRNTEAFF
once	-	TRBV2	TRBJ2-1	TGTGCCAGCAGGGCTCAGGGGGGATTATTCAATGAGCAGTTCTTC	CASRAQGGLFNEQFF
-	TRBD2	TRBV6-5	TRBJ2-1	TGTGCCAGCAGCTACGGGACTAGCGCAAGAAATGAGCAGTTCTTC	CASSYGTSARNEQFF
-	-	TRBV29-1	TRBJ2-1	TGCAGCGTTGAAGTTCCCGGGGGGCCTCAGTTCTTC	CSVEVPGGPQFF
-	TRBD2	TRBV2	TRBJ2-5	TGTGCCAGTTCGACTAGCGGGGCCGTGGGGCAAGAGACCCAGTACTTC	CASSTSGAVGQETQYF
-	-	TRBV5-1	TRBJ1-1	TGCGCCAGCAGCTTACTCCTGGGGGCCGGGACTGAAGCTTTCTTT	CASSLLLGAGTEAFF
few	TRBD1	TRBV6-4	TRBJ2-3	TGTGCCAGCAGTCAGTCCGGGACAGCCACAGATACGCAGTATTTT	CASSQSGTATDTQYF
-	-	TRBV9	TRBJ2-3	TGTGCCAGCAGCGTAAGGGGAAGTAGCACAGATACGCAGTATTTT	CASSVRGSSTDTQYF
-	-	TRBV10-3	TRBJ2-3	TGTGCCATCACCTCCGGGACATGGGATACGCAGTATTTT	CAITSGTWDTQYF
-	-	TRBV19	TRBJ2-5	TGTGCCAGTAGTGGGCGAACCTCGGGACTTTCCAGGGATGAGCAGTACTTC	CASSGRTSGLSRDEQYF
-	TRBD1	TRBV7-2	TRBJ2-5	TGTGCCAGCAGCCCCTCGACAGGGTCGGGGGAGACCCAGTACTTC	CASSPSTGSGETQYF
-	-	TRBV28	TRBJ1-5	TGTGCCAGCAGTTTTTCCCAGGTCTACAATCAGCCCCAGCATTTT	CASSFSQVYNQPQHF
-	-	TRBV6-1	TRBJ1-2	TGTGCCAGCAGTGAAGCGCCCTACGGTGGCTACACCTTC	CASSEAPYGGYTF
-	TRBD2	TRBV7-9	TRBJ2-3	TGTGCCAGCAGCCCCACAGGTTGGCGGGGGGGAGATACGCAGTATTTT	CASSPTGWRGGDTQYF
-	TRBD1	TRBV5-1	TRBJ2-5	TGCGCCAGCAGCTTGAGCGGACAGGGGAGTAGAGAGACCCAGTACTTC	CASSLSGQGSRETQYF
few	-	TRBV30	TRBJ2-7	TGTGCCTGGAATGTCCAGGCCCCGGGGGAGCAGTACTTC	CAWNVQAPGEQYF
-	-	TRBV4-1	TRBJ1-2	TGCGCCAGCAGCCAAGCTACGGACTATGGCTACACCTTC	CASSQATDYGYTF
-	-	TRBV6-5	TRBJ2-7	TGTGCCAGCAAGGCAGCGACGACCTACGAGCAGTACTTC	CASKAATTYEQYF